This TCR beta chain was identified during a study of human thymus T cells. TCRdb's copy holds only in-frame clones and misses some; the assay was immunoSEQ multiplex PCR. The sample carries roughly 86,000 clones, 90% to 98% recorded once. From resections taken during corrective heart surgery, the thymus tissue was obtained. It was healthy Finnish infants having corrective surgery for congenital heart defects who were the donors. Sequencing input: thymus tissue. The receptor was derived from a boy under two years old with a congenital heart defect but otherwise immunologically healthy.

The CDR3 DNA reads as TGTGCCAGCAGCTTGGGACGGCGAGAGACCCAGTACTTC. Translated, it gives CASSLGRRETQYF. The chain couples TRBV7-9 to TRBJ2-5; D may be TRBD1 or TRBD2 (5 bases each). In germline, CDR1 is SEHNR, CDR2 FQNEAQ (reference sequence). Trimming stripped 3 bases from V and 4 bases from J, with 9 bases between. The CDR3 has 13 residues.